Below are 18 T cell receptor beta chains sequenced from a single sample in a study of blood T cells in healthy people across ages. Then a second PCR, running about 6 to 12 cycles, was carried out with a sample-barcoded 5' primer and a J-beta primer mix. MiXCR, applied by TCRdb to the 5' RACE reads, yields one record per CDR3 protein. The sample has hundreds of thousands of distinct CDR3 sequences; about 53% are singletons. The sequencing sample was made of blood. The receptors here all came from a man aged 60-69 years in good health.

The V call is TRBV9, the J call TRBJ2-4; 7 bases map to TRBD1. The J call could be wrong; TRBJ2-7 is a better fit for the DNA end. CDR1 and CDR2 from the germline V gene are SGDLS and YYNGEE. The CDR3 length is 15 residues. DNA for the CDR3: TGTGCCAGCAGCGTAGGAGGGGGCAGCGCCTACGAGCAGTACTTC. The encoded protein is CASSVGGGSAYEQYF.

The V and J genes are TRBV13 and TRBJ1-2; TRBD1 matches 8 bases. Germline CDR1 PRHDT, CDR2 FYEKMQ (reference sequence). This CDR3 comprises 16 residues. V dropped 6 bases and J dropped 0; count of bases not matched to a gene: 9. CDR3 in amino acids: CASRLTPGGSNYGYTF. DNA for the CDR3: TGTGCCAGCAGATTGACCCCAGGGGGCTCTAACTATGGCTACACCTTC.

This chain links TRBV10-3 with TRBJ2-1; 10 bases match TRBD2. The length of the CDR3 is 15 residues. Germline trimming cut 11 bases from V and 10 bases from J; bases unmatched to any gene: 17. Per the germline V gene, CDR1 is ENHRY and CDR2 is SYGVKD. CDR3 in amino acids: CAFGLAVQLKSEQFF. The CDR3 region has the DNA TGTGCCTTCGGACTAGCGGTTCAACTCAAGTCAGAGCAGTTCTTC.

The rearrangement uses TRBV2 and TRBJ2-5, with D possibly TRBD1 on 5 matching bases. There are 12 residues in the CDR3. The germline V gene has CDR1 SNHLY and CDR2 FYNNEI. The V end was cut by 7 bases, the J end by 11 bases, with 17 bases between. The CDR3 reads CASTQGWDEQYF. Written as DNA, the CDR3 is TGTGCCAGCACGCAGGGTTGGGATGAGCAGTACTTC.

This chain links TRBV7-2 with TRBJ1-4; TRBD1 matches at 8 bases. CDR1 and CDR2 (germline): SGHTA, FQGNSA. J was trimmed by 7 bases and V by 2 bases; bases with no gene match: 3. CDR3 length equals 14 residues. The CDR3 reads CASSLNRGSEKLFF. DNA of the CDR3: TGTGCCAGCAGCTTAAACAGGGGGAGTGAAAAACTGTTTTTT.

CDR3 protein: CASSHTGAYEQYF. Written as DNA, the CDR3 is TGTGCCAGCAGCCACACAGGGGCCTACGAGCAGTACTTC. The chain employs TRBV11-2 and TRBJ2-7; TRBD1 matches at 7 bases. The CDR3 sequence is 13 residues long. From germline, CDR1 is SGHAT and CDR2 FQNNGV. The V gene end was trimmed by 5 bases and the J gene end by 2 bases; junction bases not matched to a gene: 3.

This sequence joins TRBV2 and TRBJ1-6; D not certain. V lost 7 bases and J 9 bases, leaving 13 bases between the germline ends. The CDR3 runs 13 residues. Germline-derived CDR1 and CDR2 are SNHLY and FYNNEI. The CDR3 region is CASTELFISPLHF. The CDR3 DNA reads TGTGCCAGCACCGAACTTTTTATTTCACCCCTCCACTTT.

V and J are TRBV4-1 and TRBJ2-1; D assignment may be TRBD1 or TRBD2 (6 bases each). CDR3 length equals 15 residues. Trimming stripped 0 bases from V and 5 bases from J, with 11 bases between. The germline CDR1 and CDR2 sequences are MGHRA and YSYEKL. The CDR3 DNA sequence: TGCGCCAGCAGCCAAGACCCGGGGGCCCACAATGAGCAGTTCTTC. This codes for CASSQDPGAHNEQFF.

About this clonotype: Its ends do not fully match the called genes, so a read error is possible. The genes are TRBV6-1 and TRBJ2-5; 9 nucleotides match TRBD1. TRBJ2-7 explains the end of the DNA better; the J call may be wrong. Germline V gene lookup returns CDR1 MNHNS and CDR2 SASEGT. The CDR3 runs 17 residues. The CDR3 bases are TGTGCCAGCACTGAAGGGAGGGACAGGGTAATTGTCTACGAGCAGTACTTC. Its translation is CASTEGRDRVIVYEQYF.

This clonotype was observed many times. This chain links TRBV7-2 with TRBJ2-1; either TRBD1 or TRBD2 may supply D (6 bases each). The CDR3 has 16 residues. The V gene's germline CDR1 is SGHTA and CDR2 FQGNSA. The V and J ends lost 1 base and 7 bases respectively, with 17 bases between them. The CDR3 region is CASSLVGGPARNEQFF. In DNA, the CDR3 is TGTGCCAGCAGCTTAGTGGGGGGCCCGGCCCGGAATGAGCAGTTCTTC.

CDR3 in DNA: TGTGCCAGCAGCGGGTCTGGGGCCCAAGAGACCCAGTACTTC. It codes for CASSGSGAQETQYF. The chain uses TRBV7-2 and TRBJ2-5; D may be TRBD1 (5 bases). Between the trimmed V and J ends, which lost 5 bases and 1 base, there was a span of 11 bases. Germline V gene lookup returns CDR1 SGHTA and CDR2 FQGNSA. The CDR3 has 14 residues.

In this sample, this clonotype turned up a few times. The rearrangement joins TRBV25-1 to TRBJ1-2, with 8 bases fitting TRBD1. The CDR3 consists of 15 residues. CDR1 is MGHDK, CDR2 SYGVNS, per germline. After removal of 3 bases from V and 8 bases from J, the junction contained 11 bases not matched to a gene. CDR3 amino acids: CASSDRNRGTWGYTF. CDR3 nucleotide sequence: TGTGCCAGCAGTGATCGGAACAGGGGGACTTGGGGCTACACCTTC.

This clonotype was observed once. This chain joins TRBV20-1 and TRBJ2-4; D possibly corresponds to TRBD1 (6 bases). V lost 8 bases, J lost 14 bases, and 19 bases lay in between. The CDR3 has 11 residues. CDR1 and CDR2 (germline): DFQATT, SNEGSKA (reference sequence). As DNA, the CDR3 is TGCAGTACATACGAGGGGGAATCGGAGTACTTC. Translated: CSTYEGESEYF.

The genes are TRBV7-9 and TRBJ2-5, with a possible D match to TRBD2 (6 bases). The CDR3 covers 16 residues. The V gene's germline CDR1 is SEHNR and CDR2 FQNEAQ (reference sequence). V lost 2 bases and J lost 2, with 15 bases in between. CDR3: CASSLKGRRSQETQYF. CDR3 nucleotide sequence: TGTGCCAGCAGCTTAAAGGGGAGGAGGTCTCAAGAGACCCAGTACTTC. The full variable domain, in which reference TRBV7-9 and TRBJ2-5 provide the parts outside the CDR3, is DTGVSQNPRHKITKRGQNVTFRCDPISEHNRLYWYRQTLGQGPEFLTYFQNEAQLEKSRLLSDRFSAERPKGSFSTLEIQRTEQGDSAMYLCASSLKGRRSQETQYFGPGTRLLVL.

This chain connects TRBV3-1 to TRBJ2-6; D ambiguous. Trimming took 4 bases from V and 1 from J, leaving 8 bases between them. There are 15 residues in the CDR3. From germline, CDR1 is LGHDT and CDR2 YNNKEL (reference sequence). The CDR3 protein is CASSPTKSGANVLTF. Written as DNA, the CDR3 is TGTGCCAGCAGCCCCACGAAATCTGGGGCCAACGTCCTGACTTTC.

The chain uses TRBV20-1 and TRBJ1-2; D gene unclear. Germline V gives CDR1 DFQATT, CDR2 SNEGSKA (reference sequence). Trimming shortened V by 6 bases and J by 4 bases, and 12 bases separated the two germline ends. This CDR3 has 12 amino acids. CDR3 in DNA: TGCAGTGCCAACGGAGCCCCCTATGGCTACACCTTC. Its protein product is CSANGAPYGYTF.

V gene TRBV12-3 or TRBV12-4 combines with J gene TRBJ2-3; D gene uncertain. The germline V and J ends were trimmed by 4 bases and 5 bases, with 13 bases remaining between them. This CDR3 comprises 14 residues. The DNA of the CDR3 is TGTGCCAGCAGTTGCGGAGTGACCGGAGATACGCAGTATTTT. Its translation is CASSCGVTGDTQYF.

This clonotype was seen more than once but under ten times. Just one base apart from a much larger clone, this may be a read error. The chain is built from TRBV18 and TRBJ1-1; D possibly corresponds to TRBD1 (5 bases). CDR1 is KGHSH, CDR2 LQKENI, per germline. V was shortened by 5 bases and J by 1 base, with 8 bases between the two germline ends. This CDR3 has 13 residues. The DNA for the CDR3 is TGTGCCAGCTCATGTGACAGGAACACTGAAGCTTTCTTT. Protein: CASSCDRNTEAFF.